One sample yielded the 27 T cell receptor beta chains listed below, sequenced in a study of blood T cell repertoires in COVID-19. Only in-frame clones appear in the TCRdb table, and some are missing; sequencing was by immunoSEQ multiplex PCR. Of hundreds of thousands of clones listed, more than 75% are singletons. Sample: peripheral blood. These receptors were taken from a man aged 55-75 years who had recovered from COVID-19.

The genes are TRBV13 and TRBJ1-6, with a possible D match to TRBD1 (5 bases). The germline V gene has CDR1 PRHDT and CDR2 FYEKMQ (reference sequence). The CDR3 has 15 residues. Trimming pared 1 base from V and 7 bases from J, leaving 11 bases between. DNA of the CDR3: TGTGCCAGCAGCTTAGTGGCGGGGCGGAATTCACCCCTCCACTTT. It is translated as CASSLVAGRNSPLHF.

This chain joins TRBV5-1 and TRBJ2-1, with 12 bases matching TRBD2. In germline, CDR1 is SGHRS, CDR2 YFSETQ. V shed 2 bases and J 4 bases; nucleotides not matched to a gene: 1. The CDR3 covers 15 residues. In nucleotides, the CDR3 is TGCGCCAGCAGCTTCGGACTAGCGGGGTACAATGAGCAGTTCTTC. Translated, it gives CASSFGLAGYNEQFF.

V usage is TRBV5-5 and J usage is TRBJ1-2; D is unclear. The CDR3 runs to 14 residues. V was clipped by 4 bases and J by 4 bases, with 14 bases between them. In germline, CDR1 is SGHKS, CDR2 YYEKEE (reference sequence). CDR3 in amino acids: CASSHTSEGYGYTF. The CDR3, as DNA: TGTGCCAGCAGCCACACATCGGAGGGCTATGGCTACACCTTC.

The chain is built from TRBV12-3 or TRBV12-4 and TRBJ1-2; the D gene is possibly TRBD1 (6 bases). The CDR3 spans 12 residues. Trimming pared 6 bases from V and 5 bases from J, leaving 10 bases between. The CDR3: CASSITGYGYTF. CDR3 sequence (DNA): TGTGCCAGCAGCATTACAGGGTATGGCTACACCTTC.

V is TRBV5-4 and J is TRBJ2-2, with TRBD2 as a possible D gene (6 bases). Trimming removed 4 bases at V and 5 bases at J, with 15 bases between. Germline V gene data show CDR1 as SGHNT and CDR2 as YYREEE (reference sequence). This CDR3 spans 15 amino acids. DNA of the CDR3: TGTGCCAGCAGCAGCGCGGGGTCGCGAACCGGGGAGCTGTTTTTT. Amino acid sequence: CASSSAGSRTGELFF.

The chain combines TRBV9 with TRBJ2-7; D is perhaps TRBD2 (6 bases). The V and J ends lost 0 bases and 7 bases respectively, with 11 bases between them. CDR1 is SGDLS and CDR2 is YYNGEE in the germline V gene. The CDR3 spans 13 residues. The CDR3 coding sequence is TGTGCCAGCAGCGTAGCGGGGGTGGGGGAGCAGTACTTC. Its translation: CASSVAGVGEQYF.

This clone appeared a few times. V and J are TRBV28 and TRBJ2-1; TRBD2 is a possible D gene (6 bases). Germline V gene lookup returns CDR1 MDHEN and CDR2 SYDVKM. Trimming shortened V by 7 bases and J by 2 bases, and 12 bases separated the two germline ends. The CDR3 runs 14 residues. CDR3 coding DNA: TGTGCCAGCATGACGGGAGACCCCTACAATGAGCAGTTCTTC. It yields the protein CASMTGDPYNEQFF.

The chain joins TRBV2 to TRBJ2-1; the D gene is possibly TRBD1 (5 bases). CDR3 size: 13 residues. Trimming pared 8 bases from V and 5 bases from J, leaving 13 bases between. Germline V CDR1 and CDR2: SNHLY, FYNNEI. The CDR3: CASRTGSNNEQFF. The CDR3, as DNA: TGTGCCAGCCGTACAGGAAGCAACAATGAGCAGTTCTTC.

The CDR3 DNA follows: TGCGCCAGCAGTTTCGAGCCAACTAATGAAAAACTGTTTTTT. Translated: CASSFEPTNEKLFF. The rearrangement joins TRBV5-1 to TRBJ1-4; D is unresolved. The CDR3 has 14 amino acids. Per the germline V gene, CDR1 is SGHRS and CDR2 is YFSETQ. V was pared by 5 bases and J by 0 bases, with 8 bases between.

V and J are TRBV19 and TRBJ2-1, with D tentatively TRBD1 (6 bases). CDR1 and CDR2 from the germline V gene are LNHDA and SQIVND (reference sequence). The CDR3 extends over 15 amino acids. Trimming removed 6 bases from V and 1 base from J, with 13 bases in between. The DNA of the CDR3 is TGTGCCAGTAGCAAAATCAGGGGTTCCTACAATGAGCAGTTCTTC. Translated, it gives CASSKIRGSYNEQFF.

The genes are TRBV7-2 and TRBJ2-7; TRBD1 aligns across 8 bases. The length of the CDR3 is 12 residues. Germline V gene sequence: CDR1 SGHTA, CDR2 FQGNSA. The V segment lost 8 bases and the J segment 4 bases; nucleotides outside the gene matches: 4. The CDR3 reads CASRTGTYEQYF. The CDR3 region has the DNA TGTGCCAGCCGGACAGGGACTTACGAGCAGTACTTC.

The CDR3 here is CASSRGGLSDYEQYF. The CDR3 nucleotides are TGTGCCAGCAGCAGAGGGGGACTATCCGATTACGAGCAGTACTTC. The chain employs TRBV7-9 and TRBJ2-7, with a tentative D call TRBD2 (7 bases). Germline loops: CDR1 SEHNR, CDR2 FQNEAQ (reference sequence). With 5 bases removed from V and 4 bases from J, the gap between germline ends came to 18 bases. This CDR3 is built from 15 residues.

The J gene is TRBJ2-1, the V gene TRBV5-1, with no clear D. CDR3 length equals 13 residues. CDR1 and CDR2 (germline): SGHRS, YFSETQ. The V and J ends lost 2 bases and 1 base respectively, with 4 bases between them. The DNA for the CDR3 is TGCGCCAGCAGCTTAACTTCCTACAATGAGCAGTTCTTC. Translated, it gives CASSLTSYNEQFF.

The chain carries TRBV11-3 and TRBJ2-3, with D possibly matching TRBD2 (6 bases). Per the germline V gene, CDR1 is SGHNT and CDR2 is YENEEA. The CDR3 is made up of 13 amino acids. Trimming left V 5 bases short and J 2 bases short, with 8 bases between. The CDR3 region is CASSPSATDTQYF. The CDR3 nucleotides are TGTGCCAGCAGCCCTAGCGCCACAGATACGCAGTATTTT.

This rearrangement joins TRBV5-1 to TRBJ2-7; D possibly corresponds to TRBD2 (6 bases). Per the germline V gene, CDR1 is SGHRS and CDR2 is YFSETQ. The ends were cut back, 1 base at V and 2 bases at J, with 13 bases in the middle. The length of the CDR3 is 15 residues. CDR3 sequence (DNA): TGCGCCAGCAGCTTGCTGCCTACTAGCACCTACGAGCAGTACTTC. This gives the protein CASSLLPTSTYEQYF.

This clone was detected once. A read error may account for a junction end that differs from germline. The J gene is TRBJ2-2, the V gene TRBV11-3; tentative D call: TRBD2 (5 bases). Looked up from germline, CDR1 is SGHNT and CDR2 is YENEEA. The CDR3 sequence is 14 residues long. For the CDR3, the DNA is TGTGCCAGCAGCTTAGTGGGGTACACCGGGGAGCTGCTTTTT. Translated: CASSLVGYTGELLF.

V gene TRBV30 combines with J gene TRBJ1-5; D not certain. With 0 bases removed from V and 5 bases from J, the gap between germline ends came to 11 bases. This CDR3 comprises 14 residues. The germline V gene encodes CDR1 GTSNPN and CDR2 SVGIG (reference sequence). The CDR3 DNA sequence: TGTGCCTGGAGTGTTTCGGGTCCCTATCAGCCCCAGCATTTT. Its translation: CAWSVSGPYQPQHF.

This clone appeared a single time. This specimen includes other DNA sequences encoding the same CDR3. This chain joins TRBV12-3 or TRBV12-4 and TRBJ2-5; D not resolved. Between the trimmed V and J ends, which lost 6 bases and 0 bases, there was a span of 5 bases. The CDR3 contains 12 residues. The CDR3 loop is CASSSNQETQYF. Here the CDR3 DNA reads TGTGCCAGCAGCTCTAACCAAGAGACCCAGTACTTC.

The J gene is TRBJ2-2, the V gene TRBV7-8, with TRBD2 matching 9 bases. V trimming: 5 bases; J trimming: 1 base; junction bases outside the gene matches: 17. The CDR3 is made up of 20 amino acids. Per the germline V gene, CDR1 is SGHVS and CDR2 is FQNEAQ. CDR3 in DNA: TGTGCCAGCAGCAAAACCCAGCGGGGGGAAATCGCCCTGAACACCGGGGAGCTGTTTTTT. Encoded protein: CASSKTQRGEIALNTGELFF.

This chain links TRBV5-1 with TRBJ2-5; 12 positions match TRBD2. V gave up 4 bases and J gave up 5 bases; unmatched junction bases: 6. The CDR3 totals 15 residues. Germline CDR1 reads SGHRS; CDR2 reads YFSETQ. The CDR3 DNA sequence: TGCGCCAGCAGCACGCGGACTAGCGGGGATGAGACCCAGTACTTC. Encoded protein: CASSTRTSGDETQYF.

This sequence joins TRBV7-2 and TRBJ1-1; D may be TRBD1 (6 bases). The V end was cut by 3 bases, the J end by 6 bases, with 11 bases between. CDR3 length: 13 amino acids. Per germline, CDR1 SGHTA and CDR2 FQGNSA. This CDR3 is CASSFRDKSEAFF. CDR3 nucleotides: TGTGCCAGCAGCTTCCGGGACAAGTCTGAAGCTTTCTTT.

This clone was seen only once. The V call is TRBV14, the J call TRBJ2-3, with 15 positions matching TRBD2. Germline assignment: CDR1 SGHDN and CDR2 FVKESK. This CDR3 is 17 amino acids long. Trimming at V came to 5 bases and at J to 4 bases, leaving 7 bases not matched to a gene. DNA for the CDR3: TGTGCCAGCAGCTTCAGGACTAGCGGGAGGGTCGCAGATACGCAGTATTTT. Translated, it gives CASSFRTSGRVADTQYF.

This clone has only one observation. V gene TRBV7-3 combines with J gene TRBJ2-7; 7 nucleotides agree with TRBD2. V lost 1 base to trimming and J lost 6 bases; unmatched junction nucleotides: 3. The CDR3 length is 13 residues. CDR1 SGHTA and CDR2 FQGTGA come from the germline V gene. The CDR3 DNA reads as TGTGCCAGCAGCTTAAATTCGGGAGGCGAGCAGTACTTC. Translated, it gives CASSLNSGGEQYF.

The CDR3 is CASTGYNEQFF. CDR3 nucleotide sequence: TGCGCCAGCACCGGGTACAATGAGCAGTTCTTC. The V and J genes are TRBV23-1 and TRBJ2-1; D gene unclear. TRBV23-1 is designated an ORF whose function remains uncertain. The length of the CDR3 is 11 residues. The V end was cut by 7 bases, the J end by 4 bases, with 5 bases between.

A few counts support this clone. J is TRBJ2-3 and V is TRBV9, with TRBD2 identical over 11 bases. CDR1 SGDLS and CDR2 YYNGEE come from the germline V gene. The CDR3 runs 15 residues. The ends lost 5 bases at V and 3 bases at J; junction bases unmatched: 5. The CDR3 loop is CASSSTSGGTDTQYF. The CDR3 nucleotides read TGTGCCAGCAGTAGCACTAGCGGGGGAACAGATACGCAGTATTTT.

Here the CDR3 DNA reads TGTGCCAGCAGCCAAGAGGCCGGGGTTGGCACAGATACGCAGTATTTT. Residues: CASSQEAGVGTDTQYF. V and J are TRBV3-1 (or the pseudogene TRBV3-2) and TRBJ2-3; a possible D gene is TRBD2 (5 bases). V lost 0 bases, J lost 1 base, and 11 bases lay in between. The CDR3 covers 16 residues. The germline gives CDR1 LGHDT, CDR2 YNNKEL (reference sequence).

The V and J genes are TRBV6-2 or TRBV6-3 and TRBJ1-5; no firm D call. Germline assignment: CDR1 MNHEY and CDR2 SVGEGT. The CDR3 has 17 residues. V lost 0 bases to trimming and J lost 4 bases, with 16 bases between them. The CDR3 region has the DNA TGTGCCAGCAGTTACTCGATCCTTATGAGGGATAATCAGCCCCAGCATTTT. Translated: CASSYSILMRDNQPQHF.